This T cell receptor (beta chain) was sequenced for a study of regulatory T cells in long-lasting Graves disease (dated by TCRdb to the early 2020s). Study-level background: In the newly diagnosed Graves' disease group, patients had been taking antithyroid drugs for less than 3 months. The study was conducted in China and was registered as a clinical trial. TCR sequencing covered 13 persistent and some 20 newly diagnosed Graves' disease patients, 33 samples in total. This study used TCR sequencing and RNA sequencing of peripheral blood to compare persistent Graves' disease patients against newly diagnosed Graves' disease patients. The paper's findings and limits, for the study overall: The authors acknowledged the small sample size as a limitation that may reduce accuracy. Persistent disease showed preferential use of TRBV28, TRBJ1-2 and TRBJ2-5, whereas newly diagnosed disease favored TRBV20-1 and TRBJ2-1. The study examined only peripheral blood because the primary lesion, thyroid tissue, could not be accessed. Patients with persistent disease shared more public clonotypes (around 3,000) than newly diagnosed patients did (more than 900). Persistent Graves' disease patients showed lower TCR Shannon entropy and fewer highly expanded clones than newly diagnosed patients, suggesting clonal expansion. Only the TCR beta chain was sequenced and analyzed.

The library was produced with multiplex PCR. Sequenced using an Illumina HiSeq 4000. To build TCR beta libraries, CDR3 regions were amplified by Arm-PCR using iRepertoire HTBI primers. PCR products were gel purified before sequencing. The original pipeline was this. Across samples, approximately 68 TRBV and 13 to 15 TRBJ segments were identified and used for gene usage analysis of CDR3 amino acid clonotypes. COPE and FqMerger were used to merge filtered high-quality paired reads into contigs. Contigs were aligned with BLAST to IMGT TRBV, TRBD and TRBJ reference genes, and CDR3 was defined per IMGT. Highly expanded clones were defined as clonotypes with a frequency above 0.1%. Shannon entropy served as the measure of repertoire diversity, while the Gini coefficient captured V-J evenness. A clonotype was considered public if more than one individual shared it. TCRdb took the public reads, trimmed them with fastp at Q25, ran MiXCR for clone calling and kept in-frame beta chains. Every distinct CDR3 protein forms one entry, paired with its most common genes and DNA. It is TCRdb's table, rather than the study itself, that gives the V and J calls and clone size. The sample yields hundreds of thousands of distinct CDR3 sequences; over 12% were counted once. The ten largest clones take up roughly 7.7% of the sample.

This clonotype was seen at least ten times. The antigen it recognizes is unknown. Per-base quality was not reported, and no clone a single base away is much larger than it. Looking up the germline V gene (reference sequence) yields CDR1 LNHNV and CDR2 YYDKDF. For this chain, trimming is 3 bases at the V end and 5 bases at the J end, and the number of junction bases without a gene match is 6. The CDR3 sequence holds 15 residues, the cysteine and phenylalanine included. Left in the record is the CDR3 DNA by itself, 45 bases read in frame from the first base. Per the publication, the time point label means: newly diagnosed GD, antithyroid drugs for less than 3 months. For both TCR sequencing and RNA sequencing, RNA was extracted from PBMCs in TRIzol. The diagnosis of Graves' disease followed American Thyroid Association guidelines. The patients came from an endocrinology department in Xi'an, China. Each patient gave approximately 10 milliliters of peripheral blood, collected in an EDTA anticoagulant tube. Ficoll Paque Plus density gradient separation was used to isolate PBMCs, and no further T cell sorting was performed. An Agilent 2100 Bioanalyzer and agarose gel were used to check RNA quality, while a NanoDrop 2000 measured RNA concentration.

These data are also associated with another study on T cells in Graves' hyperthyroidism and ophthalmopathy. The second study's paper adds: Stable Graves' hyperthyroidism was defined as the absence of progression to ophthalmopathy over 18 months of follow-up. Hyperthyroidism patients were newly diagnosed, with disease duration under 2 months, and aged 18 to 65 years. Patients with uncontrolled infections, other autoimmune diseases, pregnancy or lactation were excluded. Diagnoses relied on clinical symptoms, serum thyroxine and TRAb, thyroid ultrasound and orbital computed tomography. The TCR CDR3 was subjected to a first round of RT-PCR using the HTBI primer set and the Qiagen OneStep RT-PCR kit. Most expanded thyroid clonotypes (frequency above 0.001) were also detected in blood, a finding suggesting that blood repertoires may reflect thyroid immune responses. A 13 V-J signature model separated ophthalmopathy from stable hyperthyroidism, with around 90% sensitivity and about 81% specificity in cross-validation and 80%/75% in testing. In validation, the model predicted progression to ophthalmopathy with over 65% sensitivity and about 73% specificity, a median of 6.5 months before onset. To identify distinguishing TCR V-J signatures, a discovery cohort of 100 or so patients was used, comprising under 45 with Graves' ophthalmopathy and 55 to 65 with stable Graves' hyperthyroidism. Prospective prediction of ophthalmopathy was tested in an independent validation cohort consisting of 18 hyperthyroidism patients and approximately 16 patients who later progressed to ophthalmopathy. The approximately 90 discovery patients were divided at random into training and test sets in a 7:3 ratio. In addition, the study compared T-cell repertoires in thyroid tissue and in blood from 6 or 7 Graves' hyperthyroidism patients. Once sampling was done, hyperthyroidism patients were given methimazole at a starting dose of 30 mg daily, whereas ophthalmopathy patients were given high-dose intravenous methylprednisolone. The libraries were constructed in a second round of multiplex PCR and then size-selected and purified. Paired-end sequencing of the libraries was performed with 100 bp reads on an Illumina HiSeq2000. SOAPnuke was used to process the raw data, removing reads that contained adapters or uncalled bases, had a mean Phred below 15, or lacked an exact match to the constant primer or identifier. High-quality paired reads were merged with COPE v1.2.5, and unique nucleotide sequences were defined as clonotypes. MiTCR v1.1 was used to align the clonotypes against IMGT TRBV, TRBD and TRBJ reference segments. Analysis was restricted to V-J combinations with a frequency above 0.0001, which covered 98% to 99.2% of repertoires. The TCS score was defined as F50 (clonal expansion) divided by E x V (chaos), with BLOSUM62-based TCRdist calculated between CDR3 peptides within each V-J. Welch's t-statistics and random forest reduced several hundred V-J features to 13, which were used in a naive Bayes classifier (R e1071). No statistical method was used to fix the sample size in advance, and group allocation was not hidden from the investigators. The paper describes TCR Vbeta CDR3 sequencing of about 140 peripheral blood samples, made up of 43 ophthalmopathy patients, some 80 hyperthyroidism patients and some 17 progressor patients.

This receptor was obtained from a woman in her 40s with Graves disease. Donor details come from another sample of the same person, matched by shared clones. Here the chain combines TRBV15 and TRBJ1-1; 10 of the junction bases match TRBD1. This sample comprised peripheral blood mononuclear cells (PBMCs), obtained at new diagnosis, from a patient treated with antithyroid drugs. The DNA sequence reads TGTGCCACCAGCAGTCGGACAGGGGGTTGGACTGAAGCTTTCTTT. It translates to CATSSRTGGWTEAFF.